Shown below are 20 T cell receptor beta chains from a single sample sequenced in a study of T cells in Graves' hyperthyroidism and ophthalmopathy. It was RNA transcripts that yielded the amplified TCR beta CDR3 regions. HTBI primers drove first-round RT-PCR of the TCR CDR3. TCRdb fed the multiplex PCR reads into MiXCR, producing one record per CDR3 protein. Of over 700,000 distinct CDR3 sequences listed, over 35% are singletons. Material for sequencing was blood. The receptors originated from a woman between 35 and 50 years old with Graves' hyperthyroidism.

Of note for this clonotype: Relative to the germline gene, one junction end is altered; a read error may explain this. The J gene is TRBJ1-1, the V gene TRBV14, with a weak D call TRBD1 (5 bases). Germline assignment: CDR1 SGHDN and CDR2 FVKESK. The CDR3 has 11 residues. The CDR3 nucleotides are TGTACCAGCAGCCAATGGGGGGAAGCTTTCTTT. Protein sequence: CTSSQWGEAFF. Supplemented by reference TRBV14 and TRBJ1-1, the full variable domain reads EAGVTQFPSHSVIEKGQTVTLRCDPISGHDNLYWYRRVMGKEIKFLLHFVKESKQDESGMPNNRFLAERTGGTYSTLKVQPAELEDSGVYFCTSSQWGEAFFGQGTRLTVV.

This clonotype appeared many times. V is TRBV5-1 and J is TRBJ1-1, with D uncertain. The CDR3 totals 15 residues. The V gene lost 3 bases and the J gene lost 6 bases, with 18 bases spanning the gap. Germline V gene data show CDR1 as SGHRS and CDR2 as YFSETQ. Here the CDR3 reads CASSSPSHTGAEAFF. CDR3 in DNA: TGCGCCAGCAGCTCTCCCTCTCACACCGGCGCTGAAGCTTTCTTT.

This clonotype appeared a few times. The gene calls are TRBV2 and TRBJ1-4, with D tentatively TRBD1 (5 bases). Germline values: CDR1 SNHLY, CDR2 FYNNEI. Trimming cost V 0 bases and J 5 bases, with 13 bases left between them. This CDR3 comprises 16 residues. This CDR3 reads CASSEAPPGLNEKLFF. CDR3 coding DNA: TGTGCCAGCAGTGAAGCGCCACCGGGGCTAAATGAAAAACTGTTTTTT.

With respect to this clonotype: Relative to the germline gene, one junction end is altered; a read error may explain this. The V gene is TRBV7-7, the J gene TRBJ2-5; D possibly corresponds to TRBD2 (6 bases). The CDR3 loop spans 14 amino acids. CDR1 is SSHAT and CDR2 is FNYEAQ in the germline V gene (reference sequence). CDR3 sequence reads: CAISPGVVGETQYF. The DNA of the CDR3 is TGTGCCATCAGCCCGGGGGTGGTGGGAGAGACCCAGTACTTC.

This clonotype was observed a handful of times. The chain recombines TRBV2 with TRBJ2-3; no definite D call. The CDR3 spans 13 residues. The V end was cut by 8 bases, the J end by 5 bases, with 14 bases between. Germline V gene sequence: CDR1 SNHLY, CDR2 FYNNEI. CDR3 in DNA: TGTGCCAGCGGTAGGCTAGTCGGAGATACGCAGTATTTT. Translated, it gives CASGRLVGDTQYF.

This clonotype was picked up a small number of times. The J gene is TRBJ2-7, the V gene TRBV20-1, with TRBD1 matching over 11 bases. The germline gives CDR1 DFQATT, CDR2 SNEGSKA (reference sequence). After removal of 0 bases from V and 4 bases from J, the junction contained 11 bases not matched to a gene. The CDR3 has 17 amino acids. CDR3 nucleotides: TGCAGTGCTAGAGATTGGGGGCGGGACAGGGGGGAGTACGAGCAGTACTTC. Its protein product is CSARDWGRDRGEYEQYF.

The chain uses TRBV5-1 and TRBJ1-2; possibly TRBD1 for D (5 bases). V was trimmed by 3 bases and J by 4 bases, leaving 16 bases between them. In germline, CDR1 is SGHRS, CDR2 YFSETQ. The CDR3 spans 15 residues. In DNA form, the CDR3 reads TGCGCCAGCAGCTCAACTTTCCGGGACGGCTATGGCTACACCTTC. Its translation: CASSSTFRDGYGYTF.

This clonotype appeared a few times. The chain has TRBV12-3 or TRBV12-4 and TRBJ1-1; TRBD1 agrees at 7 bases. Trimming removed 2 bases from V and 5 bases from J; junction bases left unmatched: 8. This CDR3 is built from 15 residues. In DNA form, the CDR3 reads TGTGCCAGCAGTTTATCCTCCACAGGGGTGACTGAAGCTTTCTTT. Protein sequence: CASSLSSTGVTEAFF.

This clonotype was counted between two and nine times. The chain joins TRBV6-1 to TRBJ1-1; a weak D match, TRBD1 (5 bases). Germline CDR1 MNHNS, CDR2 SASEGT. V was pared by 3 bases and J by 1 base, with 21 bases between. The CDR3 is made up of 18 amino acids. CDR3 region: CASSDFSFWGTRNTEAFF. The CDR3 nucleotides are TGTGCCAGCAGTGATTTTTCGTTCTGGGGGACCAGGAACACTGAAGCTTTCTTT.

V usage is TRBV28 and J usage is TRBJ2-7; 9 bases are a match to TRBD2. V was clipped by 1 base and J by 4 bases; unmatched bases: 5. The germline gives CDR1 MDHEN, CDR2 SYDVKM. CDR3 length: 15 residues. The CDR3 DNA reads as TGTGCCAGCAGTTTATTCGGCGGGAGGGGTTACGAGCAGTACTTC. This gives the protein CASSLFGGRGYEQYF.

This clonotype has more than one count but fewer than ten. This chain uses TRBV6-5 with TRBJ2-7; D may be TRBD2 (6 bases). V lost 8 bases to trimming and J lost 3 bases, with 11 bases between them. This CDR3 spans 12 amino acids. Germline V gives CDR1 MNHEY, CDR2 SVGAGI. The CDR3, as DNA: TGTGCCAGCTCGGAGCGGGTCTACGAGCAGTACTTC. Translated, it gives CASSERVYEQYF.

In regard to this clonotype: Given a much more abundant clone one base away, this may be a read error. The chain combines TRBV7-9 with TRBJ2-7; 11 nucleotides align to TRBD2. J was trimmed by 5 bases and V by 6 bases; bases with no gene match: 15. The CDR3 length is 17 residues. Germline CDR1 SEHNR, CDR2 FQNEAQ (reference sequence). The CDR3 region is CASRSISGGVGINEQYF. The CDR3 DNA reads TGTGCCAGCAGATCCATTAGCGGGGGGGTCGGCATTAACGAGCAGTACTTC.

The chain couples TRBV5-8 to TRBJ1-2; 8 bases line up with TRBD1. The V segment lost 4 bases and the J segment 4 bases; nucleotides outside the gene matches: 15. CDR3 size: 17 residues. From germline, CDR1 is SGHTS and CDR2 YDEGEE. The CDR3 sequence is CASSAPGQASLSYGYTF. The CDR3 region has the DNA TGTGCCAGCAGCGCTCCGGGACAGGCCTCCCTTAGCTATGGCTACACCTTC.

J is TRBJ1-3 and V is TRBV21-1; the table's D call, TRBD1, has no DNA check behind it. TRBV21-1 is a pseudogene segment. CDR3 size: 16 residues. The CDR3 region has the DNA TGTGCCAGCTCTCCCAACAGGGGGCACGCTGGAAACACCATATATTTT. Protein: CASSPNRGHAGNTIYF.

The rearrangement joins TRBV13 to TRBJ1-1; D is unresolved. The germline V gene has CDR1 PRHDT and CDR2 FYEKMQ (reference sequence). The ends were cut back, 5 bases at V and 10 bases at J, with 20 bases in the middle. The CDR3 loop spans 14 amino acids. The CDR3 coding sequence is TGTGCCAGCAGCCCCCCCGGTGACGGGTTTGCAGCTTTCTTT. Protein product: CASSPPGDGFAAFF.

As DNA, the CDR3 is TGTGCCAGCAGTGAACCCGGGACAGGGGGCGACGAGCAGTACTTC. This sequence encodes CASSEPGTGGDEQYF. The chain combines TRBV2 with TRBJ2-7; 12 bases fit TRBD1. Germline CDR1 reads SNHLY; CDR2 reads FYNNEI. The CDR3 totals 15 residues. V trimming: 2 bases; J trimming: 5 bases; junction bases outside the gene matches: 4.

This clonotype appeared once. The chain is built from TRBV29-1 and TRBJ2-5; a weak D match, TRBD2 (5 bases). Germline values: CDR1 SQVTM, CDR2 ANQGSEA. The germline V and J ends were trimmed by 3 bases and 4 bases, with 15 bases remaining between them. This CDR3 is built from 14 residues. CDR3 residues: CSVDDGVDRETQYF. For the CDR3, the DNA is TGCAGCGTTGACGACGGGGTAGATAGAGAGACCCAGTACTTC.

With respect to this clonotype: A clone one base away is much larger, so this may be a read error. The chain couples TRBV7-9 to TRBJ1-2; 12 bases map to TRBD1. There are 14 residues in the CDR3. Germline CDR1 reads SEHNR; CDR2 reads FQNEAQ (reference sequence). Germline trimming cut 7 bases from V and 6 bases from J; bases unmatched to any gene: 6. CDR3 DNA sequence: TGTGCCAGCAACCCGGGACAGGGGGCTGATGGCTACACCTTC. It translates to CASNPGQGADGYTF.

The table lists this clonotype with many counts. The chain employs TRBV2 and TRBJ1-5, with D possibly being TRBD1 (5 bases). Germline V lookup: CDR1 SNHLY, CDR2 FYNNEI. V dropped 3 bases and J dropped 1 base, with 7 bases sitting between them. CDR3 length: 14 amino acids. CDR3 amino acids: CASSDWGSNQPQHF. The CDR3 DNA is TGTGCCAGCAGTGATTGGGGGAGCAATCAGCCCCAGCATTTT.

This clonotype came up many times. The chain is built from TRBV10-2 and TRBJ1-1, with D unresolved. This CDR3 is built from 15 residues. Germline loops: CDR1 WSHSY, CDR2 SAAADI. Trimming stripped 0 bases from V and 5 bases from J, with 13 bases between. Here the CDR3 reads CASSESSVFLTEAFF. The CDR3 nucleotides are TGCGCCAGCAGTGAGTCATCCGTGTTTTTGACTGAAGCTTTCTTT.